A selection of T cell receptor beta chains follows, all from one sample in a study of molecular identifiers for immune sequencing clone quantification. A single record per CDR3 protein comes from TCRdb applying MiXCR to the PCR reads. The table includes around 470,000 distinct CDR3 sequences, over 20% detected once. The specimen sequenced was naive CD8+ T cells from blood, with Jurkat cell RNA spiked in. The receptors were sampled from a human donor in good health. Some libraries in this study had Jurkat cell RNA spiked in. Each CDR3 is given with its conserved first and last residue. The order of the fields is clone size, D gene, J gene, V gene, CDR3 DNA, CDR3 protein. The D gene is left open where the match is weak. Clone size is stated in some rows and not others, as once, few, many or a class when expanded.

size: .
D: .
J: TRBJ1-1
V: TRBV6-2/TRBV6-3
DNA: TGTGCCAGCAGTTACCCGGGGCATAACACTGAAGCTTTCTTT
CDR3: CASSYPGHNTEAFF

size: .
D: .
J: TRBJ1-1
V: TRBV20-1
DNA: TGCAGTGCTAGAGGCAGGGTGCCTGAAGCTTTCTTT
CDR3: CSARGRVPEAFF

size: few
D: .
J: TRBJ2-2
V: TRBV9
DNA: TGTGCCAGCAGCGTAGCTTTGACTGGGAACACCGGGGAGCTGTTTTTT
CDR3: CASSVALTGNTGELFF

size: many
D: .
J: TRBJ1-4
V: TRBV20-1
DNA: TGCAGTGCTAAAGATGGGCTTGCCGACGAAAAACTGTTTTTT
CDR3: CSAKDGLADEKLFF

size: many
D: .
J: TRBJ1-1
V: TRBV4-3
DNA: TGCGCCAGCAGCCAAGACACAGGGCCGGACACTGAAGCTTTCTTT
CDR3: CASSQDTGPDTEAFF

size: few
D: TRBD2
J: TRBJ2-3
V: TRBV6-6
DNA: TGTGCCAGCAGTTACTCTAGGCAGCGGGGGGCTAGCACAGATACGCAGTATTTT
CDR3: CASSYSRQRGASTDTQYF

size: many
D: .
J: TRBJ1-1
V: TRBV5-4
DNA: TGTGCCAGCGGAACTTCTGGTGAAGCTTTCTTT
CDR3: CASGTSGEAFF

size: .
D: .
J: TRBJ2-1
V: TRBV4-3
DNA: TGCGCCAGCAGCCACGGAGGGACCCTTAATGAGCAGTTCTTC
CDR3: CASSHGGTLNEQFF

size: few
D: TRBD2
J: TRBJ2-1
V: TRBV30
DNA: TGTGCCTGGAGTAGCGGGAGTTCGAATGAGCAGTTCTTC
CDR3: CAWSSGSSNEQFF

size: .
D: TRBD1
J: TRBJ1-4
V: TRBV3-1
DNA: TGTGCCAGCAGCCCCCTGAGGGACAGGGGGCTTGCGGGATTTAATGAAAAACTGTTTTTT
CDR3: CASSPLRDRGLAGFNEKLFF

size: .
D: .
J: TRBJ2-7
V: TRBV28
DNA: TGTGTCAGCAGTCCCCAGGTTAGATTTCCCTACGAGCAGTACTTC
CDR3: CVSSPQVRFPYEQYF

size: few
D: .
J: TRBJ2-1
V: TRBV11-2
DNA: TGTGCCAGCAGCTCACATAACGGGAATGAGCAGTTCTTC
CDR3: CASSSHNGNEQFF

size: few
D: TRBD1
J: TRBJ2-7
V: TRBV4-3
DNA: TGCGCCAGCAGCCAAGATTCCGGGACAGGGACCTACGAGCAGTACTTC
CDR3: CASSQDSGTGTYEQYF

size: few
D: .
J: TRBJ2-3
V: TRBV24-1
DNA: TGTGCCACCAGTGATTCCTTGGGAGATACGCAGTATTTT
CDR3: CATSDSLGDTQYF

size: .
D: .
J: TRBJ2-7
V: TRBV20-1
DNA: TGCAGTGCTAGAGACGTAAGGGAATCCTACGAGCAGTACTTC
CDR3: CSARDVRESYEQYF

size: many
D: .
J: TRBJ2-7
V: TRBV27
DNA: TGTGCCAGCAGTCGCCTTAGGTCCTACGAGCAGTACTTC
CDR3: CASSRLRSYEQYF

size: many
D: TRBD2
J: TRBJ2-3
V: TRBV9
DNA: TGTGCCAGCAGCATTAGCGGGGCCACAGATACGCAGTATTTT
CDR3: CASSISGATDTQYF

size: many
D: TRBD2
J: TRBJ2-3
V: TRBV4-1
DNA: TGCGCCAGCAGCCAAGGCTCCCCGTTGGCTAGCGGGGGGACGGATACGCAGTATTTT
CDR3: CASSQGSPLASGGTDTQYF

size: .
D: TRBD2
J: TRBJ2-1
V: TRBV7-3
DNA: TGTGCCAGCAGCCTGCTAGCGGGACCTGCCTACAATGAGCAGTTCTTC
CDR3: CASSLLAGPAYNEQFF

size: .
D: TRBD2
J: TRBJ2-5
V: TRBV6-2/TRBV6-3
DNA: TGTGCCAGCACCCCACGGACTAGCGGAGGGCAAGAGACCCAGTACTTC
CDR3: CASTPRTSGGQETQYF

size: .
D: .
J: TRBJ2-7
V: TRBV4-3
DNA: TGCGCCAGCAGCCCTAACCACAGGGAGGGGGACGAGCAGTACTTC
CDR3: CASSPNHREGDEQYF

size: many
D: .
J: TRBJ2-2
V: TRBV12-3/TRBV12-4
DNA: TGTGCCAGCAGTTTACAGGGTCTGACCGGGGAGCTGTTTTTT
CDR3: CASSLQGLTGELFF

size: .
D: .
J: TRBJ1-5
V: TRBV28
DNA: TGTGCCAGCAGCCCCGGTGAGAATTGGAATCAGCCCCAGCATTTT
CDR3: CASSPGENWNQPQHF

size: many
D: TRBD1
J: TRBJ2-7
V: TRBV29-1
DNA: TGCAGCGTTGAGTCGACAGGGGGCAATCCGTACGAGCAGTACTTC
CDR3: CSVESTGGNPYEQYF

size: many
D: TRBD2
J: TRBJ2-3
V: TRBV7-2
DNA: TGTGCCAGCAGCCCCCTATTGAGCGGGGGAGCAGATACGCAGTATTTT
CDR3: CASSPLLSGGADTQYF

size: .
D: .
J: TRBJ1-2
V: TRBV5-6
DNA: TGTGCCAGCAGCCCCAATAACGGGGGAGGCTATGGCTACACCTTC
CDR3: CASSPNNGGGYGYTF

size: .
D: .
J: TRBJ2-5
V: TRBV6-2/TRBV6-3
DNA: TGTGCCAGCAGTTATCAGGCCTCAGAGACCCAGTACTTC
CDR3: CASSYQASETQYF

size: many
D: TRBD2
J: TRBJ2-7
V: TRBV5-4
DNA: TGTGCCAGCAGCTCGGGCGGCGGGAGCCCCGAGCAGTACTTC
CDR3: CASSSGGGSPEQYF

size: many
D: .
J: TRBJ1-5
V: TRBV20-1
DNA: TGCAGTGCCCAAGCGGGTCTAAATAGCAATCAGCCCCAGCATTTT
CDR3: CSAQAGLNSNQPQHF

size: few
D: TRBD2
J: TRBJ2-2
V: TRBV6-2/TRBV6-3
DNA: TGTGCCAGCAGTTACTCTGCTAGCGGGTACACCGGGGAGCTGTTTTTT
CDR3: CASSYSASGYTGELFF

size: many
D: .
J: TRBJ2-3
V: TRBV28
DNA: TGTGCCAGCAGTACCCGACAGCGCGGGGTCTGGTTCGCAGATACGCAGTATTTT
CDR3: CASSTRQRGVWFADTQYF

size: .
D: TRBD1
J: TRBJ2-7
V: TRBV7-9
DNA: TGTGCCAGCAGCACCGTCCCGGGACAGGGAGGGGACTCCTACGAGCAGTACTTC
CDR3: CASSTVPGQGGDSYEQYF

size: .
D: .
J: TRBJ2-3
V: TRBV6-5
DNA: TGTGCCCGCAGTTACGTGGGCACAGATACGCAGTATTTT
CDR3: CARSYVGTDTQYF

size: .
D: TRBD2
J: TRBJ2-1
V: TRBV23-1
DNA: TGCGCCAGCAGTCAAGGGGGACTAGCGGGAGGGGATGAGCAGTTCTTC
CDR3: CASSQGGLAGGDEQFF

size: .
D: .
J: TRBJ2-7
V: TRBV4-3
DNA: TGCGCCAGCAGCCAAACCCCGGGACTCCTTGTCCCCTACGAGCAGTACTTC
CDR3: CASSQTPGLLVPYEQYF

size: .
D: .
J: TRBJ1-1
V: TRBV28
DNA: TGTGCCAGCATCCCCGGGAAGGGGGAGGACACTGAAGCTTTCTTT
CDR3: CASIPGKGEDTEAFF

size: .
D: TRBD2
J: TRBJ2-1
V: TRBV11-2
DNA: TGTGCCAGCAGCCGCGGGGGGGCCTGGGAGCAGTTCTTC
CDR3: CASSRGGAWEQFF

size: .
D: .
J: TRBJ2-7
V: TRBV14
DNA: TGTGCCAGCAGCCAAGCTCAGCACGAGCAGTACTTC
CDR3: CASSQAQHEQYF

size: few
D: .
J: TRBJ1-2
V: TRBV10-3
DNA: TGTGCCACCCAAAGGGAACTCACCTATGGCTACACCTTC
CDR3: CATQRELTYGYTF

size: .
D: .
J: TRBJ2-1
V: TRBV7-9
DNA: TGTGCCAGCAATAAAGGAGGGTACAATGAGCAGTTCTTC
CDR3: CASNKGGYNEQFF

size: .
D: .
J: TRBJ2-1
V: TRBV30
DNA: TGTGCCTGGAGCCTTGAAAGCTCCTACAATGAGCAGTTCTTC
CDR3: CAWSLESSYNEQFF

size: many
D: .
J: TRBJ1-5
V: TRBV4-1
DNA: TGCGCCAGCAGCGAAGATCGTGATCAGCCCCAGCATTTT
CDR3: CASSEDRDQPQHF

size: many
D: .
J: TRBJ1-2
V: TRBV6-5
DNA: TGTGCCAGCAGTTACGCCTACCACCCCAATGGCTACACCTTC
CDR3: CASSYAYHPNGYTF

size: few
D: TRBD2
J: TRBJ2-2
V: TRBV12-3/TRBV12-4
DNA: TGTGCCAGCAGTGACACTAGCGGGGGGGCCACCGGGGAGCTGTTTTTT
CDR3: CASSDTSGGATGELFF

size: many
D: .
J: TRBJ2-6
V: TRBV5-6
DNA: TGTGCCAGCAGCTTGTGGCAGTCTGGGGCCAACGTCCTGACTTTC
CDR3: CASSLWQSGANVLTF

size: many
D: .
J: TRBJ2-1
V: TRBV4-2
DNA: TGTGCCAGCAGCCTTCAGGATGAGCAGTTCTTC
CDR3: CASSLQDEQFF

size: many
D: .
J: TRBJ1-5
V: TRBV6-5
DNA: TGTGCCAGCAGTTCTGGGGGGCCCCAGCATTTT
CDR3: CASSSGGPQHF

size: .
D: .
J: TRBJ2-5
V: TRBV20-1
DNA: TGCAGTGCTAGAGATTCACGGGGTGGGCGTCAGACCCAGTACTTC
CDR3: CSARDSRGGRQTQYF

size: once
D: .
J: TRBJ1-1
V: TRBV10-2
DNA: TGCGCCAGCAGTGAGGAACCAACAGTGAACGCTGAAGCTTTCTTT
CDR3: CASSEEPTVNAEAFF

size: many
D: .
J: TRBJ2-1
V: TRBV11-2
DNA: TGTGCCAGCAGCCGCAAATACAATGAGCAGTTCTTC
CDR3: CASSRKYNEQFF